Included here is one T cell receptor beta chain sequence, with context. There are 15 residues in the CDR3. Germline values: CDR1 SGHRS, CDR2 YFSETQ. Unmatched junction bases numbered 6, after V lost 3 bases and J lost 4 bases. The data were obtained in a study of cytomegalovirus exposure and HLA in healthy donors. A multiplex PCR was run with 60 Vbeta primers and 13 Jbeta primers. Produced via immunoSEQ multiplex PCR; TCRdb's table is partial and in-frame only. The table lists roughly 120,000 clones, over 70% of them singletons. This receptor was identified in a woman aged 40 to 55 in good health and CMV-seropositive. This chain links TRBV5-1 with TRBJ2-5; 10 bases map to TRBD1. The material sequenced was PBMCs. As DNA, the CDR3 is TGCGCCAGCAGCTCCGAGAGGACAGGGGGAGAGACCCAGTACTTC. This codes for CASSSERTGGETQYF.